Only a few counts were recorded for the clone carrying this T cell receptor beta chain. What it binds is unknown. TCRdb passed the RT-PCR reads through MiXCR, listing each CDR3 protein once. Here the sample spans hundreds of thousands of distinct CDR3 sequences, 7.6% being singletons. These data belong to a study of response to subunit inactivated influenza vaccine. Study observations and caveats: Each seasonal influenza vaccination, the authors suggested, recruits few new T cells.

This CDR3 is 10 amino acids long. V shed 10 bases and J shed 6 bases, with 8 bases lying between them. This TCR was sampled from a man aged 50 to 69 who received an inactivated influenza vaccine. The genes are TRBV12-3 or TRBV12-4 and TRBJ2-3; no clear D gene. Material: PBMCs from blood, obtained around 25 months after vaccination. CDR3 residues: CATFGDTQYF. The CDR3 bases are TGTGCCACCTTTGGGGATACGCAGTATTTT.